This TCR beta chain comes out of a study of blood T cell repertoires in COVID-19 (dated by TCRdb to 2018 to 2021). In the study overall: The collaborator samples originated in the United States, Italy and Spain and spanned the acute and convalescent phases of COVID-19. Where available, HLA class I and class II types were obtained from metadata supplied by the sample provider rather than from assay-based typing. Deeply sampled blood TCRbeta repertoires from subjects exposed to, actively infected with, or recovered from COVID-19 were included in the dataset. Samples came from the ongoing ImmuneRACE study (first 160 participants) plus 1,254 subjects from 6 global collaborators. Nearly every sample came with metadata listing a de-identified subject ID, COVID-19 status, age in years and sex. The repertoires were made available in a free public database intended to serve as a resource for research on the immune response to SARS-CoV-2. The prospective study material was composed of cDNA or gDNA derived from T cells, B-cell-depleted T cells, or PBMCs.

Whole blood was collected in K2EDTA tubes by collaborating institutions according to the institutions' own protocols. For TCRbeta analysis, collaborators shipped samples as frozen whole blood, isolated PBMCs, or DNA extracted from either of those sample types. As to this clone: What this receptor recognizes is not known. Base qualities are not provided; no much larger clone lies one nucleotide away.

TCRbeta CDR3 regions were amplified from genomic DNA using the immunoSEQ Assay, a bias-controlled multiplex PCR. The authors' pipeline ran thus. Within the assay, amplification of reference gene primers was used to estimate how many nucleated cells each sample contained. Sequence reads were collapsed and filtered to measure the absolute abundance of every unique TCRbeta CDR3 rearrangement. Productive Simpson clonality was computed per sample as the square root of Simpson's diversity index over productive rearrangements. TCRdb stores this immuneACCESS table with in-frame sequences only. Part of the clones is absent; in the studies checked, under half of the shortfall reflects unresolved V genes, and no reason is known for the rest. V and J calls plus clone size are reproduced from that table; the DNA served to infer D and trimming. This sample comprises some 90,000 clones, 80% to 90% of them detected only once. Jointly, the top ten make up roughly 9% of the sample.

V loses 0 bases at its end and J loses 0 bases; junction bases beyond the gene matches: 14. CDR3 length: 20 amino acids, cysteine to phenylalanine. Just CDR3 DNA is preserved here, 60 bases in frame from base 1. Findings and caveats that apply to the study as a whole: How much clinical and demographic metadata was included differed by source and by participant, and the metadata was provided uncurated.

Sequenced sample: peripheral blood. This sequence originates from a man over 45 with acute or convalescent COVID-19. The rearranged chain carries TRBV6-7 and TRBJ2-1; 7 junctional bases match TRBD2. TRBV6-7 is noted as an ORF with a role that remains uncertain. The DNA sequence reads TGTGCCAGCAGTTACTCCTTGGAGGAGCGGGGCCGTTTCTCCTACAATGAGCAGTTCTTC. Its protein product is CASSYSLEERGRFSYNEQFF.